This TCR beta chain was sequenced during a study of T cell responses to AZD1222 COVID-19 vaccine. Study observations and caveats: Close to half of all spike-specific TCRs reportedly target regions of the variants that are unmutated. Clonal diversity was possibly underestimated, and the donors were mostly white British, with more females. The study found vaccine-associated CD4 TCRs spanning spike, dominant at 160-218 and 743-854.

Note on this clone: Antigen unknown.

Sequencing used immunoSEQ multiplex PCR; TCRdb keeps in-frame clones, though not all of them. The data hold 100,000 to 150,000 clones, with roughly 90% observed a single time. Germline V gene data show CDR1 as SGHNT and CDR2 as YYREEE (reference sequence). Trimming pared 5 bases from V and 1 base from J, leaving 9 bases between. The CDR3 has 13 residues. Sequencing was performed on peripheral blood, taken on day 0 of AZD1222 vaccination. The rearrangement uses TRBV5-4 and TRBJ1-2; D is unresolved. This TCR derives from an adult in good health. CDR3 loop: CASRSIGNYGYTF. Here the CDR3 DNA reads TGTGCCAGCAGATCCATAGGTAACTATGGCTACACCTTC.